Listed here are 5 T cell receptor beta chains from one sample, sequenced in a study of CD8 T cells in Susac syndrome. The RNA, about 0.45 to 1 ug, was put through reverse transcription using random hexamers. TCRdb re-called the immunoSEQ multiplex PCR reads with MiXCR, one entry per CDR3 protein. The sample yields about 80,000 distinct CDR3 sequences, around 94% seen once. The source material was CD8+ T cells from PBMCs. The receptors here all came from a human donor in good health.

This sequence joins TRBV11-2 and TRBJ2-7; D is perhaps TRBD2 (6 bases). This CDR3 spans 12 amino acids. Germline assignment: CDR1 SGHAT and CDR2 FQNNGV. The V end lost 6 bases, the J end lost 4 bases, and 10 bases lay between the germline ends. The CDR3 loop is CASSYGGYEQYF. DNA of the CDR3: TGTGCCAGCAGTTATGGGGGGTACGAGCAGTACTTC.

The gene calls are TRBV24-1 and TRBJ2-1, with D possibly being TRBD2 (6 bases). Germline V gene sequence: CDR1 KGHDR, CDR2 SFDVKD. The V end was cut by 8 bases, the J end by 0 bases, with 13 bases between. CDR3 length: 15 amino acids. The CDR3 is CATKSDGSSYNEQFF. In DNA form, the CDR3 reads TGTGCCACCAAATCGGACGGGAGCTCCTACAATGAGCAGTTCTTC.

The rearrangement joins TRBV9 to TRBJ2-2; D not resolved. Germline V gene data show CDR1 as SGDLS and CDR2 as YYNGEE. This CDR3 is 19 amino acids long. Between the trimmed V and J ends, which lost 1 base and 6 bases, there was a span of 25 bases. The CDR3 DNA reads TGTGCCAGCAGCGTAAACCCTACAAAAGTGACAAGTTTGGCCGGGGAGCTGTTTTTT. It is translated as CASSVNPTKVTSLAGELFF.

The genes are TRBV13 and TRBJ1-2, with a possible D match to TRBD1 (5 bases). CDR1 and CDR2 from the germline V gene are PRHDT and FYEKMQ (reference sequence). CDR3 length equals 13 residues. Trimming took 11 bases from V and 6 from J, leaving 19 bases between them. The CDR3 nucleotides are TGTGCCGGGACGCTCGGCCGATCGGATGGCTACACCTTC. This translates into CAGTLGRSDGYTF.

J is TRBJ1-2 and V is TRBV5-1; D may be TRBD1 (5 bases). Trimming left V 6 bases short and J 6 bases short, with 21 bases between. Per the germline V gene, CDR1 is SGHRS and CDR2 is YFSETQ. This CDR3 region has 15 residues. The CDR3 loop reads CASNELDGPGDGYTF. The CDR3 nucleotides read TGCGCCAGCAACGAATTGGACGGACCGGGGGATGGCTACACCTTC.